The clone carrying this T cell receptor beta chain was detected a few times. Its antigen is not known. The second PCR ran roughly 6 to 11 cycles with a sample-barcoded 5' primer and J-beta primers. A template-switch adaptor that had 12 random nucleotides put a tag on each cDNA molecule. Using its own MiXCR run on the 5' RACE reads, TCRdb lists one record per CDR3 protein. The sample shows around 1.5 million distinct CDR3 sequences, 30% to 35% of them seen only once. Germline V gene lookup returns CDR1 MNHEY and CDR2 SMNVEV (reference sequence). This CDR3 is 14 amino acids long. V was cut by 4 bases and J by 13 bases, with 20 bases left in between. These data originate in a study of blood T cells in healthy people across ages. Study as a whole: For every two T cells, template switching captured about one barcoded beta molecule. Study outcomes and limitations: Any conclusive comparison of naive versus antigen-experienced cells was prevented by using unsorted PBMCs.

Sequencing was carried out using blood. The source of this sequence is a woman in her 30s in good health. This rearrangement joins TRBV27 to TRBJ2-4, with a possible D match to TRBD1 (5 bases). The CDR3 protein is CASSSDRRFYKQYF. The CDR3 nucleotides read TGTGCCAGCAGTTCCGACAGAAGATTCTACAAGCAGTACTTC.